Given below is one TCR beta chain in context. The sample originates from a study of blood T cell repertoires in COVID-19. Study context: From the United States, Italy and Spain came samples of acute and convalescent COVID-19. PBMCs, B-cell-depleted T cells, or T cells provided the cDNA or gDNA that made up the material.

This CDR3 is 13 amino acids long. J lost 3 bases, V lost 7 bases, and 2 bases had no gene match. Germline CDR1 is SQVTM and CDR2 is ANQGSEA. Per the original methods: Reference gene primer amplification gave nucleated cell count estimates. The table came from immunoSEQ multiplex PCR; TCRdb's copy has only in-frame clones and leaves some out. V and J calls and clone size are copied from that table; D and trimming were computed from the DNA. The sample has about 210,000 clones, around 82% seen once. J is TRBJ2-1 and V is TRBV29-1, with TRBD2 identical over 11 bases. This sequence originates from a woman in her 50s with acute or convalescent COVID-19. The specimen was peripheral blood. In DNA form, the CDR3 reads TGCAGCGCGACTAGCGGGAACTACAATGAGCAGTTCTTC. Its translation is CSATSGNYNEQFF.